A single sample gave rise to the 27 T cell receptor beta chains below, sequenced in a study of a mutant IDH1 vaccine in newly diagnosed glioma. Their antigens are not known. Here immunoSEQ multiplex PCR was the method, and the copy in TCRdb shows in-frame clones only, minus some. The table has around 50,000 clones, less than 85% seen once. Regarding time point: week 47, end of study. Vaccine doses each comprised 300 ug of mutant IDH1 20-mer peptide, with topical imiquimod. The sample in question was PBMCs, obtained from a glioma patient whose treatment included an IDH1 peptide vaccine. The receptors shown here come from a woman aged 25 to 39 with glioma. Some clones in this sample may be carry-over from other donors' samples.

This clone was picked up one time. This rearrangement joins TRBV29-1 to TRBJ1-2, with 8 positions matching TRBD1. The V segment lost 6 bases and the J segment 5 bases; nucleotides outside the gene matches: 8. This CDR3 has 13 amino acids. Germline CDR1 and CDR2: SQVTM and ANQGSEA. DNA for the CDR3: TGCAGCGTAGGGACAGGCTCACTTTATGGCTACACCTTC. Translating it yields CSVGTGSLYGYTF. Full variable domain (missing parts from reference TRBV29-1 and TRBJ1-2): SAVISQKPSRDICQRGTSLTIQCQVDSQVTMMFWYRQQPGQSLTLIATANQGSEATYESGFVIDKFPISRPNLTFSTLTVSNMSPEDSSIYLCSVGTGSLYGYTFGSGTRLTVV.

The CDR3 bases are TGTGCCAGCAGCTTACCGGGGCCCTACAATGAGCAGTTCTTC. It translates to CASSLPGPYNEQFF. The chain combines TRBV7-9 with TRBJ2-1; TRBD1 or TRBD2 may be the D gene (5 bases each). CDR3 size: 14 residues. Between the trimmed V and J ends, which lost 2 bases and 2 bases, there was a span of 7 bases. CDR1 and CDR2 (germline): SEHNR, FQNEAQ (reference sequence).

This clone was detected once. The CDR3 region has the DNA TGTGCCAGTAGTAAGTCTAGCGGGAGCTATAGCTCCTACGAGCAGTACTTC. Translation gives CASSKSSGSYSSYEQYF. The chain joins TRBV19 to TRBJ2-7; 10 bases are shared with TRBD2. V shed 4 bases and J 0 bases; nucleotides not matched to a gene: 9. Per germline, CDR1 LNHDA and CDR2 SQIVND (reference sequence). This CDR3 has 17 amino acids.

In DNA, the CDR3 is TGCGCCACCCGACAGGGAAGTAACACTGAAGCTTTCTTT. This translates into CATRQGSNTEAFF. The chain carries TRBV10-2 and TRBJ1-1, with TRBD1 matching 7 bases. The V and J ends lost 10 bases and 2 bases, in that order; junction bases with no gene match: 7. Germline V CDR1 and CDR2: WSHSY, SAAADI. The CDR3 has 13 amino acids.

This chain joins TRBV9 and TRBJ2-7; D is undetermined. The CDR3 totals 14 residues. V was cut by 0 bases and J by 3 bases, with 10 bases left in between. Germline CDR1 SGDLS, CDR2 YYNGEE. CDR3 nucleotide sequence: TGTGCCAGCAGCGTAGAAGTAGCAGGCTACGAGCAGTACTTC. It encodes CASSVEVAGYEQYF.

The chain is built from TRBV30 and TRBJ2-1, with 8 bases matching TRBD2. Losses at the gene ends were 1 base for V and 2 bases for J; bases not matched to a gene: 1. The germline CDR1 and CDR2 sequences are GTSNPN and SVGIG (reference sequence). The CDR3 is 14 amino acids. The CDR3 reads CAWSGTSPYNEQFF. The CDR3 nucleotides read TGTGCCTGGAGTGGGACTAGCCCCTACAATGAGCAGTTCTTC.

J is TRBJ2-7 and V is TRBV18, with D unresolved. The germline V gene has CDR1 KGHSH and CDR2 LQKENI. V was pared by 4 bases and J by 4 bases, with 11 bases between. The CDR3 consists of 13 residues. CDR3 DNA: TGTGCCAGCTCACGCCCGGAAGGATACGAGCAGTACTTC. It encodes CASSRPEGYEQYF.

The J gene is TRBJ2-1, the V gene TRBV10-3; D not certain. Germline values: CDR1 ENHRY, CDR2 SYGVKD. The V end was cut by 2 bases, the J end by 4 bases, with 6 bases between. The CDR3 contains 13 residues. CDR3 bases: TGTGCCATCAGTGAGCCGAAATACAATGAGCAGTTCTTC. It yields the protein CAISEPKYNEQFF.

This rearrangement joins TRBV2 to TRBJ2-7; 10 nucleotides match TRBD2. This CDR3 has 15 residues. CDR1 SNHLY and CDR2 FYNNEI come from the germline V gene. J lost 5 bases, V lost 6 bases, and 10 bases had no gene match. DNA of the CDR3: TGTGCCAGCAGGATTTCGGAAGCGGGAGGGGACGAGCAGTACTTC. Amino acids: CASRISEAGGDEQYF.

V is TRBV9 and J is TRBJ2-3; D possibly corresponds to TRBD2 (6 bases). The ends were cut back, 3 bases at V and 3 bases at J, with 17 bases in the middle. Germline V CDR1 and CDR2: SGDLS, YYNGEE. The CDR3 is made up of 16 amino acids. CDR3 bases: TGTGCCAGCAGCGGGGAAAGGCGGGATCGGACAGATACGCAGTATTTT. It encodes CASSGERRDRTDTQYF.

The chain links TRBV2 to TRBJ2-1; 8 nucleotides align to TRBD2. Germline V gene lookup returns CDR1 SNHLY and CDR2 FYNNEI. The CDR3 runs 13 residues. The trim removed 6 bases at V and 10 bases at J, leaving 8 bases unmatched. The CDR3 region is CASSASGRGEQFF. The CDR3, as DNA: TGTGCCAGCAGCGCTAGCGGGCGAGGGGAGCAGTTCTTC.

The chain is built from TRBV5-1 and TRBJ2-7, with TRBD2 matching 10 bases. The V segment lost 0 bases and the J segment 2 bases; nucleotides outside the gene matches: 11. This CDR3 has 18 amino acids. The germline V gene encodes CDR1 SGHRS and CDR2 YFSETQ. CDR3 sequence (DNA): TGCGCCAGCAGCTTGGAGGAGCTAGCGGGAGAGGGGGCCTACGAGCAGTACTTC. It yields the protein CASSLEELAGEGAYEQYF.

The chain uses TRBV5-5 and TRBJ2-7; weak D call: TRBD1 (5 bases). Deletions cut 0 bases from V and 1 base from J, with 14 bases between. The CDR3 has 16 amino acids. The germline CDR1 and CDR2 sequences are SGHKS and YYEKEE (reference sequence). This CDR3 reads CASSLVARGRSYEQYF. Here the CDR3 DNA reads TGTGCCAGCAGCTTGGTGGCAAGGGGCAGGTCCTACGAGCAGTACTTC.

This chain uses TRBV30 with TRBJ1-1, with D hard to call. Germline V lookup: CDR1 GTSNPN, CDR2 SVGIG (reference sequence). This CDR3 comprises 11 residues. The V end was cut by 3 bases, the J end by 1 base, with 3 bases between. The CDR3 coding sequence is TGTGCCTGGAGGAAGAACACTGAAGCTTTCTTT. Protein product: CAWRKNTEAFF.

The chain couples TRBV28 to TRBJ1-5; maybe TRBD1 (5 bases). The CDR3 totals 12 residues. Germline V gene data show CDR1 as MDHEN and CDR2 as SYDVKM. Deletions cut 5 bases from V and 6 bases from J, with 8 bases between. For the CDR3, the DNA is TGTGCCAGCAGTCGGGGCAGTCAGCCCCAGCATTTT. It specifies CASSRGSQPQHF.

Only one count was recorded for this clone. This chain joins TRBV7-2 and TRBJ2-5; perhaps D is TRBD1 or TRBD2 (6 bases each). Deletions cut 3 bases from V and 2 bases from J, with 13 bases between. CDR3 length: 15 amino acids. Germline values: CDR1 SGHTA, CDR2 FQGNSA. The CDR3 spells CASSLRGRPQETQYF. For the CDR3, the DNA is TGTGCCAGCAGCTTGAGGGGGAGGCCGCAAGAGACCCAGTACTTC.

The V call is TRBV30, the J call TRBJ2-1; 10 positions match TRBD1. CDR3 length equals 15 residues. Unmatched junction bases numbered 6, after V lost 3 bases and J lost 4 bases. Per germline, CDR1 GTSNPN and CDR2 SVGIG (reference sequence). This chain's CDR3 is CAWSGDRGNYNEQFF. The CDR3 nucleotides are TGTGCCTGGAGCGGGGACAGGGGCAATTACAATGAGCAGTTCTTC.

The V and J genes are TRBV30 and TRBJ2-5; D call uncertain. The CDR3 extends over 13 amino acids. V shed 0 bases and J shed 4 bases, with 9 bases lying between them. Germline V CDR1 and CDR2: GTSNPN, SVGIG (reference sequence). The CDR3, as DNA: TGTGCCTGGAGTGTTGGGGTCCCAGAGACCCAGTACTTC. Translation gives CAWSVGVPETQYF.

This clone has more than one count but fewer than ten. The chain uses TRBV4-1 and TRBJ1-2; TRBD1 aligns across 8 bases. CDR3 length equals 17 residues. V dropped 1 base and J dropped 4; count of bases not matched to a gene: 11. The germline gives CDR1 MGHRA, CDR2 YSYEKL. The DNA of the CDR3 is TGCGCCAGCAGCCAAGGGCGAGGGGACAGGATGTCCTATGGCTACACCTTC. Its protein product is CASSQGRGDRMSYGYTF.

This chain links TRBV4-1 with TRBJ2-7; 12 nucleotides line up with TRBD1. The CDR3 totals 18 residues. Germline loops: CDR1 MGHRA, CDR2 YSYEKL. V was pared by 4 bases and J by 2 bases, with 12 bases of the junction left unmatched. Here the CDR3 DNA reads TGCGCCAGCAGCCCCCGGGACAGGGGGCCTTATGGAGCCTACGAGCAGTACTTC. Protein: CASSPRDRGPYGAYEQYF.

The chain recombines TRBV10-3 with TRBJ2-2, with TRBD1 matching over 10 bases. This CDR3 is built from 16 residues. J was trimmed by 4 bases and V by 6 bases; bases with no gene match: 8. In germline, CDR1 is ENHRY, CDR2 SYGVKD. The CDR3 nucleotides are TGTGCCATCAGCCCAACCGGGACAGGGGTCACCGGGGAGCTGTTTTTT. Encoded protein: CAISPTGTGVTGELFF.

Remarks on this clone: An end of the junction differs from the germline gene, which may be a read error. The chain is built from TRBV15 and TRBJ2-5; 12 bases map to TRBD2. This CDR3 is built from 19 residues. From germline, CDR1 is LNHNV and CDR2 YYDKDF (reference sequence). The CDR3 coding sequence is TGTGCCACCAGCAGTTATGAGGCTAGCGGGGGGGGAATACAAGGGACCCAGTACTTC. This sequence encodes CATSSYEASGGGIQGTQYF.

The genes are TRBV7-3 and TRBJ2-1; a possible D gene is TRBD2 (6 bases). Germline V gene data show CDR1 as SGHTA and CDR2 as FQGTGA. The CDR3 covers 16 residues. Between the trimmed V and J ends, which lost 4 bases and 2 bases, there was a span of 15 bases. The CDR3 region is CASSSRAWGAYNEQFF. DNA of the CDR3: TGTGCCAGCAGCTCCAGGGCCTGGGGGGCCTACAATGAGCAGTTCTTC.

This chain links TRBV7-2 with TRBJ2-3; 11 nucleotides line up with TRBD2. This CDR3 has 15 amino acids. Trimming took 8 bases from V and 0 from J; bases not matched to a gene: 4. From germline, CDR1 is SGHTA and CDR2 FQGNSA. The CDR3 region has the DNA TGTGCCAGCCCACGGACTAGCGGGAGCACAGATACGCAGTATTTT. Protein sequence: CASPRTSGSTDTQYF.

The genes are TRBV18 and TRBJ2-7, with D tentatively TRBD2 (6 bases). V gave up 3 bases and J gave up 2 bases, with 17 bases separating them. Germline V gives CDR1 KGHSH, CDR2 LQKENI. This CDR3 is 16 amino acids long. CDR3 in amino acids: CASSPSLGGIAYEQYF. CDR3 nucleotides: TGTGCCAGCTCACCTTCGCTGGGAGGAATAGCCTACGAGCAGTACTTC.

V usage is TRBV30 and J usage is TRBJ1-5, with a possible D match to TRBD1 (5 bases). The ends were cut back, 1 base at V and 2 bases at J, with 9 bases in the middle. From germline, CDR1 is GTSNPN and CDR2 SVGIG (reference sequence). CDR3 size: 14 residues. DNA of the CDR3: TGTGCCTGGAGTGGCAGGGTCGGCAATCAGCCCCAGCATTTT. This encodes CAWSGRVGNQPQHF.

This chain links TRBV30 with TRBJ1-2; D is perhaps TRBD1 (5 bases). This CDR3 has 13 amino acids. Germline V gives CDR1 GTSNPN, CDR2 SVGIG (reference sequence). Trimming removed 6 bases at V and 0 bases at J, with 11 bases between. DNA for the CDR3: TGTGCCTGTCCAGGGATTGCTAACTATGGCTACACCTTC. It translates to CACPGIANYGYTF.